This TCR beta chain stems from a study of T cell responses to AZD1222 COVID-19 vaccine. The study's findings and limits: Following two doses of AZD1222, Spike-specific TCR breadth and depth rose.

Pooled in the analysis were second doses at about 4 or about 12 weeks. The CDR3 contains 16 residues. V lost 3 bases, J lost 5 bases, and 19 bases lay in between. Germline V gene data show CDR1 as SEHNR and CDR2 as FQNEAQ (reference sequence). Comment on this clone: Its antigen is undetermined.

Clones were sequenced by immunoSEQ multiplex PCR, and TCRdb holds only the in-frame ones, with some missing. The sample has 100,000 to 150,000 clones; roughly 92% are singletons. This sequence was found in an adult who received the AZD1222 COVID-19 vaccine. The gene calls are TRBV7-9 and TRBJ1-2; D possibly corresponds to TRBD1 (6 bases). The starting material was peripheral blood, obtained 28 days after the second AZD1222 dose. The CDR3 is CASSFGGGRLMYGYTF. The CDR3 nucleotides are TGTGCCAGCAGCTTTGGCGGGGGCAGGCTAATGTATGGCTACACCTTC.